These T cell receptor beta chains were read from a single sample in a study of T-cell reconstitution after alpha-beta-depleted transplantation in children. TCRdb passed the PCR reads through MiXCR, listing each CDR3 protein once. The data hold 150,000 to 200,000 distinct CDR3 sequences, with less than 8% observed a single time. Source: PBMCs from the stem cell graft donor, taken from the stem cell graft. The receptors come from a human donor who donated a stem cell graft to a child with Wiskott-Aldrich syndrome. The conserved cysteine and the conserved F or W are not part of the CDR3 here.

ASISVSEAF	TRBV12-3/TRBV12-4	TRBJ1-1	9
ASSLFSLNEQF	TRBV7-9	TRBJ2-1	11
ASSLAGRNTEAF	TRBV5-1	TRBJ1-1	12
ASSQERRTDTQY	TRBV3-1	TRBJ2-3	12
ASFMYNSPLH	TRBV6-6	TRBJ1-6	10
ASSLGLGLAGGRGGTQY	TRBV11-2	TRBJ2-3	17
ASSDRQGLDEQF	TRBV11-3	TRBJ2-1	12
ASSPGQGGAGELF	TRBV5-1	TRBJ2-2	13
ASSPRQGAPNTGELF	TRBV18	TRBJ2-2	15
SALTGAMGEAF	TRBV20-1	TRBJ1-1	11
ASSLDHLRLRNIQY	TRBV11-2	TRBJ2-4	14
SARDNQLAHQETQY	TRBV20-1	TRBJ2-5	14
SVDTSGRGETQY	TRBV29-1	TRBJ2-5	12
ASREGLDTLVGNEQF	TRBV27	TRBJ2-1	15
ASSYDAETYEQY	TRBV6-2/TRBV6-3	TRBJ2-7	12
ASSPGVNTYEQY	TRBV7-8	TRBJ2-7	12
ASSGTSTDTQY	TRBV18	TRBJ2-3	11
ASSYQTLETNTGELF	TRBV5-1	TRBJ2-2	15
ASSQEGTVSNQPQH	TRBV4-1	TRBJ1-5	14
SARVDRGLWDEQY	TRBV20-1	TRBJ2-7	13
ASSLAEGKPTDTQY	TRBV5-1	TRBJ2-3	14
ASSQNLAGGNEQY	TRBV4-1	TRBJ2-7	13
ASSLDIGGYNEQF	TRBV5-1	TRBJ2-1	13
ASGGGRSYNEQF	TRBV19	TRBJ2-1	12
ASSPTSGNYEQY	TRBV6-1	TRBJ2-7	12
AWSVWGYEQY	TRBV30	TRBJ2-7	10
ASRPGGWDYGYT	TRBV12-3/TRBV12-4	TRBJ1-2	12
SVAARNIQY	TRBV29-1	TRBJ2-4	9
ASSQRAGPTEAF	TRBV18	TRBJ1-1	12
ASSPGTGGIDEQF	TRBV5-1	TRBJ2-1	13
ASSQDLLGGANFYEQY	TRBV4-1	TRBJ2-7	16
ASSLQAGKNSPLH	TRBV7-8	TRBJ1-6	13
ASSEGGRGTEAF	TRBV6-1	TRBJ1-1	12
ASSFLTGGSTEAF	TRBV28	TRBJ1-1	13
ASSLRGGLPGTGELF	TRBV5-1	TRBJ2-2	15
ASSVREIANYGYT	TRBV12-3/TRBV12-4	TRBJ1-2	13
ASSPERWDTQY	TRBV5-1	TRBJ2-3	11
ASSGARGGTEAF	TRBV2	TRBJ1-1	12
ASSTELADLRNEQF	TRBV9	TRBJ2-1	14
ASSFFDRGGTEAF	TRBV28	TRBJ1-1	13
ATSKAAGQENYGYT	TRBV15	TRBJ1-2	14
ASSHRGGETQY	TRBV6-6	TRBJ2-5	11
ASSQDGWGSAYNEQF	TRBV4-3	TRBJ2-1	15
SAKPGLAANNEQF	TRBV20-1	TRBJ2-1	13
ASTGGSYNSPLH	TRBV6-2/TRBV6-3	TRBJ1-6	12
ASSLERRARSSYNEQF	TRBV5-1	TRBJ2-1	16
ASRGTGGWSGYT	TRBV10-2	TRBJ1-2	12
ASSQDLSMGSSYNSPLH	TRBV4-3	TRBJ1-6	17
ASNMNPGADTEAF	TRBV5-1	TRBJ1-1	13
ASSKGLGGEEF	TRBV7-2	TRBJ2-1	11
ASSVQTGGNEQF	TRBV11-3	TRBJ2-1	12
ASSPTGEWGWTQY	TRBV7-8	TRBJ2-5	13